This TCR beta chain was documented in a study of blood T cell repertoires in COVID-19. As for the study in general: The United States, Italy and Spain were the sources of the acute and convalescent COVID-19 samples. T cells, B-cell-depleted T cells, or PBMCs supplied cDNA or gDNA.

Trimming took 2 bases from V and 4 from J; bases not matched to a gene: 5. Per the germline V gene, CDR1 is SGHTA and CDR2 is FQGNSA. The CDR3 spans 15 residues. TCRdb's copy holds only in-frame clones and misses some; the assay was immunoSEQ multiplex PCR. This table has roughly 250,000 clones, 65% to 90% appearing once. The sequence derives from a woman aged 50 to 60 with acute or convalescent COVID-19. The chain employs TRBV7-2 and TRBJ1-2; TRBD1 matches 9 bases. The sample comprised peripheral blood. CDR3 sequence (DNA): TGTGCCAGCAGCTTAAGCCTGGGACAGGGCTATGGCTACACCTTC. It translates to CASSLSLGQGYGYTF. The full variable domain, completed using reference TRBV7-2 and TRBJ1-2, is GAGVSQSPSNKVTEKGKDVELRCDPISGHTALYWYRQSLGQGLEFLIYFQGNSAPDKSGLPSDRFSAERTGGSVSTLTIQRTQQEDSAVYLCASSLSLGQGYGYTFGSGTRLTVV.